This T cell receptor (beta chain) was documented in a study of TIL therapy for anti-PD-1-resistant metastatic lung cancer. About the research overall: Tumors had a median PD-L1 proportion score of approximately 6%.

The germline V gene has CDR1 SGHTA and CDR2 FQGNSA. This CDR3 spans 15 amino acids. Trimming cost V 3 bases and J 1 base; bases outside gene matches: 3. This was the immunoSEQ v3 assay. Libraries were prepared by immunoSEQ multiplex PCR; TCRdb keeps only in-frame clonotypes and omits some of them. The sample holds 30,000 to 45,000 clones; about 70% are singletons and the top ten take 5.7%. General study results and limits: TIL clonotype persistence in blood showed no apparent association with response. The cohort had more treatment-naive, never-smoker and oncogene-addicted patients than typical.

Sample time point: pre-treatment sample, taken before nivolumab and TIL therapy. A note on this clone: Its antigen is unidentified.

The source was blood, collected at baseline. This rearrangement joins TRBV7-2 to TRBJ2-3, with TRBD1 identical over 8 bases. This TCR was recovered from a person aged 25-85 years with non-small cell lung cancer. The CDR3 sequence: CASSFDRGRTDTQYF. CDR3 in DNA: TGTGCCAGCAGCTTTGACAGGGGACGCACAGATACGCAGTATTTT.